Listed here are 20 T cell receptor beta chains from one sample, sequenced in a study of blood T cell repertoires in COVID-19. Some clones are missing from TCRdb's copy, which holds only in-frame ones; the method was immunoSEQ multiplex PCR. The table shows approximately 250,000 clones, with around 88% occurring only once. Sequencing was performed on PBMCs or T cells enriched from blood (not recorded which). All receptors come from a woman in her 40s with acute COVID-19.

The chain has TRBV28 and TRBJ2-7; 10 bases match TRBD1. V trimming: 2 bases; J trimming: 5 bases; junction bases outside the gene matches: 6. CDR3 length: 15 amino acids. Germline V gene data show CDR1 as MDHEN and CDR2 as SYDVKM. CDR3 loop: CASSLTGQGIHEQYF. The CDR3 DNA sequence: TGTGCCAGCAGTTTAACGGGACAGGGGATCCACGAGCAGTACTTC.

To note about this clone: The same CDR3 is also encoded by other DNA sequences in this sample. The V and J genes are TRBV30 and TRBJ1-1; 7 bases map to TRBD1. This CDR3 is 13 amino acids long. Germline CDR1 is GTSNPN and CDR2 is SVGIG (reference sequence). The J segment lost 3 bases and the V segment lost 2 bases, leaving 3 bases of the junction unmatched. The CDR3 sequence: CAWSRQGDTEAFF. In DNA, the CDR3 is TGTGCCTGGAGTCGACAGGGAGACACTGAAGCTTTCTTT.

V usage is TRBV10-2 and J usage is TRBJ2-7, with 12 bases lining up with TRBD1. CDR1 and CDR2 from the germline V gene are WSHSY and SAAADI. The CDR3 covers 17 residues. V gave up 4 bases and J gave up 6 bases; unmatched junction bases: 13. Here the CDR3 DNA reads TGCGCCAGCAGTGGTGGGACAGGGGGCACGAAAAAGGCCGAGCAGTACTTC. It encodes CASSGGTGGTKKAEQYF.

The chain links TRBV7-9 to TRBJ2-1, with a possible D match to TRBD2 (6 bases). V was cut by 6 bases and J by 0 bases, with 15 bases left in between. The germline V gene has CDR1 SEHNR and CDR2 FQNEAQ (reference sequence). CDR3 size: 16 residues. This chain's CDR3 is CASRKTGTYSYNEQFF. The CDR3 nucleotides are TGTGCCAGCAGGAAAACCGGGACTTACTCCTACAATGAGCAGTTCTTC. Using reference TRBV7-9 and TRBJ2-1 for the parts outside the CDR3, the full variable domain is DTGVSQNPRHKITKRGQNVTFRCDPISEHNRLYWYRQTLGQGPEFLTYFQNEAQLEKSRLLSDRFSAERPKGSFSTLEIQRTEQGDSAMYLCASRKTGTYSYNEQFFGPGTRLTVL.

The chain is built from TRBV11-3 and TRBJ1-1; no clear D gene. CDR3 size: 13 residues. Germline V CDR1 and CDR2: SGHNT, YENEEA. The V gene lost 4 bases and the J gene lost 0 bases, with 6 bases spanning the gap. CDR3 residues: CASSSYMNTEAFF. The CDR3 DNA reads as TGTGCCAGCAGCTCATACATGAACACTGAAGCTTTCTTT.

The CDR3 sequence is CASSEEQKLFF. The CDR3 DNA is TGTGCCAGCAGCGAAGAGCAAAAACTGTTTTTT. The chain recombines TRBV7-9 with TRBJ1-4; D not resolved. The germline V gene encodes CDR1 SEHNR and CDR2 FQNEAQ (reference sequence). V was trimmed by 5 bases and J by 9 bases, leaving 7 bases between them. This CDR3 has 11 amino acids.

This rearrangement joins TRBV9 to TRBJ1-4; the D is unclear. V lost 4 bases to trimming and J lost 0 bases, with 10 bases between them. This CDR3 is built from 15 residues. CDR1 SGDLS and CDR2 YYNGEE come from the germline V gene. CDR3 residues: CASSPGRATNEKLFF. The CDR3, as DNA: TGTGCCAGCAGCCCGGGTCGCGCAACTAATGAAAAACTGTTTTTT. Full variable domain (missing parts from reference TRBV9 and TRBJ1-4): DSGVTQTPKHLITATGQRVTLRCSPRSGDLSVYWYQQSLDQGLQFLIQYYNGEERAKGNILERFSAQQFPDLHSELNLSSLELGDSALYFCASSPGRATNEKLFFGSGTQLSVL.

The V call is TRBV7-9, the J call TRBJ1-4, with TRBD1 matching over 9 bases. CDR1 SEHNR and CDR2 FQNEAQ come from the germline V gene (reference sequence). Trimming at V came to 7 bases and at J to 3 bases, leaving 6 bases not matched to a gene. The length of the CDR3 is 15 residues. CDR3 nucleotide sequence: TGTGCCAGCACCGGGACAGGGTTACCTAATGAAAAACTGTTTTTT. Translation: CASTGTGLPNEKLFF.

The chain recombines TRBV28 with TRBJ1-2, with 8 bases that match TRBD1. This CDR3 region has 14 residues. Unmatched junction bases numbered 3, after V lost 6 bases and J lost 0 bases. Germline V gene sequence: CDR1 MDHEN, CDR2 SYDVKM. The CDR3 DNA reads TGTGCCAGCAGGAACAGGGGGACTAACTATGGCTACACCTTC. Protein sequence: CASRNRGTNYGYTF.

This clone occurred once. The chain is built from TRBV27 and TRBJ1-3; TRBD1 aligns across 8 bases. The CDR3 has 15 amino acids. Losses at the gene ends were 5 bases for V and 3 bases for J; bases not matched to a gene: 6. CDR1 and CDR2 from the germline V gene are MNHEY and SMNVEV (reference sequence). CDR3 in amino acids: CASSMDREHGNTIYF. The CDR3 bases are TGTGCCAGCAGTATGGACAGGGAACATGGAAACACCATATATTTT.

V and J are TRBV11-2 and TRBJ2-2; D gene unclear. V lost 5 bases and J lost 1, with 8 bases in between. The CDR3 contains 14 residues. Germline CDR1 is SGHAT and CDR2 is FQNNGV. CDR3 region: CASSQLRNTGELFF. The CDR3 nucleotides read TGTGCCAGCAGCCAATTGCGGAACACCGGGGAGCTGTTTTTT.

The genes are TRBV7-8 and TRBJ2-7; the D gene is possibly TRBD1 (5 bases). This CDR3 has 15 amino acids. The V and J ends lost 3 bases and 7 bases respectively, with 19 bases between them. Germline V CDR1 and CDR2: SGHVS, FQNEAQ. Here the CDR3 DNA reads TGTGCCAGCAGCTTTAGACAGTCTCTTTACTGGGAGCAGTACTTC. Residues: CASSFRQSLYWEQYF.

The rearrangement joins TRBV7-3 to TRBJ2-3; TRBD1 aligns across 10 bases. Germline assignment: CDR1 SGHTA and CDR2 FQGTGA. The CDR3 extends over 14 amino acids. Germline trimming cut 6 bases from V and 3 bases from J; bases unmatched to any gene: 3. CDR3 in DNA: TGTGCCAGCAGTTCGGGACAGGGGACAGATACGCAGTATTTT. Its protein is CASSSGQGTDTQYF.

The V and J genes are TRBV10-3 and TRBJ2-2; D is possibly TRBD1 (6 bases). Trimming removed 8 bases from V and 0 bases from J, with 25 bases in between. CDR3 length: 19 residues. The germline V gene encodes CDR1 ENHRY and CDR2 SYGVKD. The CDR3 is CAIGTLMKVDSANTGELFF. The CDR3 bases are TGTGCCATCGGGACATTAATGAAGGTGGACAGCGCGAACACCGGGGAGCTGTTTTTT.

The chain links TRBV2 to TRBJ1-2; 7 bases align to TRBD1. The CDR3 contains 13 residues. Trimming cost V 8 bases and J 7 bases; bases outside gene matches: 10. CDR1 is SNHLY, CDR2 FYNNEI, per germline. Here the CDR3 DNA reads TGTGCCAGCCTACCTACAGGGGTGGGTGGCTACACCTTC. It specifies CASLPTGVGGYTF. The whole variable domain, remainder taken from reference TRBV2 and TRBJ1-2, is EPEVTQTPSHQVTQMGQEVILRCVPISNHLYFYWYRQILGQKVEFLVSFYNNEISEKSEIFDDQFSVERPDGSNFTLKIRSTKLEDSAMYFCASLPTGVGGYTFGSGTRLTVV.

A few counts support this clone. V usage is TRBV7-9 and J usage is TRBJ1-6, with D uncertain. Trimming left V 5 bases short and J 10 bases short, with 21 bases between. The germline V gene has CDR1 SEHNR and CDR2 FQNEAQ (reference sequence). The CDR3 is made up of 16 amino acids. The CDR3 protein is CASSPQWPGSASPLHF. For the CDR3, the DNA is TGTGCCAGCAGCCCCCAATGGCCCGGGAGCGCATCACCCCTCCACTTT.

The table lists this clone with a count of one. The J gene is TRBJ2-7, the V gene TRBV19, with a weak D call TRBD2 (6 bases). The CDR3 length is 15 residues. V gave up 4 bases and J gave up 0 bases, with 13 bases separating them. The germline CDR1 and CDR2 sequences are LNHDA and SQIVND (reference sequence). The CDR3 sequence is CASSNLATYSYEQYF. In DNA form, the CDR3 reads TGTGCCAGTAGTAACCTAGCGACTTACTCCTACGAGCAGTACTTC.

This sequence joins TRBV29-1 and TRBJ2-1; the D gene is possibly TRBD2 (5 bases). Looked up from germline, CDR1 is SQVTM and CDR2 is ANQGSEA. The CDR3 length is 13 residues. With 4 bases removed from V and 4 bases from J, the gap between germline ends came to 11 bases. The CDR3 coding sequence is TGCAGCGTTGGAGGGAGTGATTACAATGAGCAGTTCTTC. It encodes CSVGGSDYNEQFF.

V usage is TRBV2 and J usage is TRBJ2-5; a possible D gene is TRBD2 (5 bases). With 8 bases removed from V and 1 base from J, the gap between germline ends came to 8 bases. The CDR3 sequence is 12 residues long. The V gene's germline CDR1 is SNHLY and CDR2 FYNNEI. The CDR3 DNA follows: TGTGCCAGCTCCCGGGGCCAAGAGACCCAGTACTTC. Protein sequence: CASSRGQETQYF.

This clone was found a few times. The chain links TRBV4-1 to TRBJ1-5; no definite D call. The length of the CDR3 is 15 residues. V was clipped by 0 bases and J by 3 bases, with 9 bases between them. Per the germline V gene, CDR1 is MGHRA and CDR2 is YSYEKL. The CDR3 bases are TGCGCCAGCAGCCAAGATAGAGCCGACAATCAGCCCCAGCATTTT. Protein sequence: CASSQDRADNQPQHF.